This TCR beta chain was captured by sequencing in a study of spatial heterogeneity in lung cancer. About the study: Sequences of the beta chain were consistently detected in greater numbers than alpha-chain sequences.

Study results and limitations: Regional and ubiquitous nonsynonymous mutations were tracked by counts of regional and ubiquitous expanded TCRs, respectively. The study found that expanded intratumoral alpha and beta TCR counts tracked tumor mutation counts.

This clonotype was seen ten or more times. The antigen remains undetermined. Germline CDR1 and CDR2: MNHEY and SVGEGT. CDR3 length: 14 residues. V gave up 0 bases and J gave up 7 bases; unmatched junction bases: 3. Specified time point: sample taken at primary tumor resection. Whole RNA came from tumor, nontumor lung or frozen PBMC and was sequenced without being sorted. TCR cDNA molecules each carried a unique molecular identifier. In TCRdb, the 5' RACE reads were re-called with MiXCR into one record per CDR3 protein. The data hold over 25,000 distinct CDR3 sequences, with around 6.9% observed a single time.

The chain joins TRBV6-2 or TRBV6-3 to TRBJ2-7; 10 bases are shared with TRBD1. This specimen consisted of lung tumor tissue, obtained at surgery. This clonotype originated in a male donor with early-stage non-small cell lung cancer. The CDR3 protein is CASSYSGTGEEQYF. The CDR3 region has the DNA TGTGCCAGCAGTTACTCGGGGACAGGGGAAGAGCAGTACTTC.